Listed below are T cell receptor beta chains from one sample, sequenced in a study of blood T cell repertoires in COVID-19. Method: immunoSEQ multiplex PCR; TCRdb's copy keeps in-frame clones and lacks some. The sample yields tens of thousands of clones, more than 65% seen once. Sequencing was done on a sample of peripheral blood. Receptors were obtained from a human donor in a cohort sampled during active COVID-19. Both conserved end residues are trimmed from each CDR3.

TRBV7-2	ASSLGLSYEQY
TRBV11-2	ASSRQGNQETQY
TRBV3-1/TRBV3-2	ASSPTSGSGTDTQY
TRBV5-5	ASSLETSGYNEQF
TRBV2	ASSDVRAWGDADTQY
TRBV7-9	ASSPKIRLAGVSGELF
TRBV12-3/TRBV12-4	ASSLGGNSPLH
TRBV11-1	ASSLGVYNEQF
TRBV5-6	ASTRTVDGFGYT
TRBV27	ASRALGTGSPYNSPLH
TRBV27	ASSSGAGQGNTEAF
TRBV5-1	ASSLVPSGGYNEQF
TRBV6-6	ASSPGTGVGGGNQPQH
TRBV28	ASRFGESPYEQY
TRBV6-5	ASSAGGAFSYEQY
TRBV5-1	ASSLNTGVNSPLH
TRBV7-8	ASSFGLAGLQETQY